The 19 T cell receptor beta chains listed next were all sequenced from one sample in a study of technical replicates of blood from a few donors. The assay was immunoSEQ multiplex PCR, and TCRdb's table has in-frame clones only and misses some. The table records 75,000 to 90,000 clones, just under 95% of them present only once. Material: T cells isolated from PBMCs. These receptors all stem from a human donor in good health.

The chain employs TRBV6-1 and TRBJ2-2; 7 positions agree with TRBD1. With V trimmed by 4 bases and J by 6 bases, 5 bases remained unmatched. Germline CDR1 reads MNHNS; CDR2 reads SASEGT. The CDR3 consists of 14 residues. The CDR3 sequence is CASSVQGYPGELFF. CDR3 DNA: TGTGCCAGCAGTGTACAGGGGTACCCCGGGGAGCTGTTTTTT.

The rearrangement uses TRBV7-2 and TRBJ2-2; a weak D match, TRBD1 (5 bases). Germline V CDR1 and CDR2: SGHTA, FQGNSA. V was clipped by 5 bases and J by 0 bases, with 10 bases between them. The CDR3 is 15 residues long. CDR3 coding DNA: TGTGCCAGCAGCCCAGGGTTAGCGAACACCGGGGAGCTGTTTTTT. As protein: CASSPGLANTGELFF.

This clone has just a few counts. The rearrangement joins TRBV21-1 to TRBJ1-1; TRBD1 reflects the table's D call only, with no check against the DNA. TRBV21-1 is deemed a pseudogene. CDR3 length: 15 residues. CDR3 sequence (DNA): TGTGCCAGCAGCAAAGACAGGGTAGTGTGGACTGAAGCTTTCTTT. It encodes CASSKDRVVWTEAFF.

The rearrangement links TRBV2 to TRBJ1-4, with unresolved D. Trimming shortened V by 4 bases and J by 0 bases, and 9 bases separated the two germline ends. This CDR3 has 15 residues. The germline gives CDR1 SNHLY, CDR2 FYNNEI. CDR3 loop: CASSVVEATNEKLFF. Written as DNA, the CDR3 is TGTGCCAGCAGTGTGGTAGAAGCAACTAATGAAAAACTGTTTTTT.

The chain couples TRBV10-2 to TRBJ1-2, with D hard to call. The CDR3 contains 14 residues. Germline loops: CDR1 WSHSY, CDR2 SAAADI. V was clipped by 0 bases and J by 7 bases, with 12 bases between them. CDR3 in amino acids: CASSESRRPLGYTF. The CDR3, as DNA: TGCGCCAGCAGTGAGTCCCGGCGGCCCCTTGGCTACACCTTC.

The chain uses TRBV6-1 and TRBJ1-2; no firm D call. Germline V gives CDR1 MNHNS, CDR2 SASEGT. The CDR3 has 13 amino acids. Between the trimmed V and J ends, which lost 3 bases and 7 bases, there was a span of 12 bases. The CDR3 loop is CASSDEPQAGYTF. The CDR3 coding sequence is TGTGCCAGCAGTGACGAACCGCAGGCTGGCTACACCTTC.

The chain is built from TRBV29-1 and TRBJ1-1; possibly TRBD1 for D (5 bases). The CDR3 loop spans 14 amino acids. V was pared by 0 bases and J by 4 bases, with 12 bases between. Germline V lookup: CDR1 SQVTM, CDR2 ANQGSEA. CDR3 sequence reads: CSVEDRGVTTEAFF. The CDR3 DNA is TGCAGCGTTGAAGACCGGGGGGTAACCACTGAAGCTTTCTTT.

This chain links TRBV9 with TRBJ2-5, with no clear D. V lost 4 bases and J 3 bases, leaving 10 bases between the germline ends. The CDR3 extends over 13 amino acids. Looked up from germline, CDR1 is SGDLS and CDR2 is YYNGEE. The CDR3: CASSSRWEETQYF. The CDR3 DNA follows: TGTGCCAGCAGCTCGAGGTGGGAAGAGACCCAGTACTTC. The full variable domain, in which reference TRBV9 and TRBJ2-5 provide the parts outside the CDR3, is DSGVTQTPKHLITATGQRVTLRCSPRSGDLSVYWYQQSLDQGLQFLIQYYNGEERAKGNILERFSAQQFPDLHSELNLSSLELGDSALYFCASSSRWEETQYFGPGTRLLVL.

This clone was counted a single time. V usage is TRBV6-5 and J usage is TRBJ1-1; TRBD1 matches at 9 bases. Trimming took 2 bases from V and 5 from J; bases not matched to a gene: 6. Germline V gives CDR1 MNHEY, CDR2 SVGAGI. This CDR3 region has 15 residues. CDR3 DNA sequence: TGTGCCAGCAGTTACGCTTACAGGGGGCAAACTGAAGCTTTCTTT. The encoded protein is CASSYAYRGQTEAFF.

This clone was seen just once. CDR3 sequence: CASSQVVGAQETQYF. The DNA for the CDR3 is TGTGCCAGCAGCCAAGTAGTCGGAGCCCAAGAGACCCAGTACTTC. This chain links TRBV4-2 with TRBJ2-5; D call uncertain. The CDR3 has 15 amino acids. V was trimmed by 1 base and J by 1 base, leaving 10 bases between them. The V gene's germline CDR1 is LGHNA and CDR2 YNFKEQ.

The rearrangement links TRBV7-3 to TRBJ2-1; 8 bases line up with TRBD2. CDR3 length: 16 residues. CDR1 and CDR2 from the germline V gene are SGHTA and FQGTGA. J was trimmed by 4 bases and V by 3 bases; bases with no gene match: 8. DNA for the CDR3: TGTGCCAGCAGCTTTATGACTAGCGAGACGTACAATGAGCAGTTCTTC. Translated, it gives CASSFMTSETYNEQFF.

V and J are TRBV19 and TRBJ1-2, with TRBD1 as a possible D gene (6 bases). Germline-derived CDR1 and CDR2 are LNHDA and SQIVND (reference sequence). V lost 4 bases and J lost 4, with 10 bases in between. The CDR3 has 13 amino acids. CDR3 amino acids: CASSTGTTYGYTF. In DNA form, the CDR3 reads TGTGCCAGTAGTACCGGGACAACCTATGGCTACACCTTC.

The rearrangement joins TRBV29-1 to TRBJ2-3; unclear D gene. Germline V CDR1 and CDR2: SQVTM, ANQGSEA. Trimming removed 4 bases from V and 4 bases from J, with 15 bases in between. CDR3 length: 14 residues. CDR3: CSVGPENVPDTQYF. CDR3 DNA sequence: TGCAGCGTTGGGCCGGAGAATGTCCCAGATACGCAGTATTTT.

The rearrangement uses TRBV4-3 and TRBJ2-2; 8 bases fit TRBD2. The CDR3 is 17 residues long. From germline, CDR1 is LGHNA and CDR2 YSLEER. V gave up 5 bases and J gave up 4 bases; unmatched junction bases: 12. The CDR3 DNA reads as TGCGCCAGCAGCAATCAAGCGGGAGTGGTGGGCACCGGGGAGCTGTTTTTT. This gives the protein CASSNQAGVVGTGELFF.

V gene TRBV15 combines with J gene TRBJ2-1; D perhaps matches TRBD2 (6 bases). CDR3 length equals 14 residues. Germline-derived CDR1 and CDR2 are LNHNV and YYDKDF (reference sequence). V was trimmed by 0 bases and J by 8 bases, leaving 11 bases between them. The CDR3 DNA sequence: TGTGCCACCAGCAGAGATGGCGGGGAGGATGAGCAGTTCTTC. Its protein product is CATSRDGGEDEQFF.

The chain couples TRBV2 to TRBJ2-5, with 10 bases lining up with TRBD2. Looked up from germline, CDR1 is SNHLY and CDR2 is FYNNEI. This CDR3 is built from 15 residues. V was pared by 4 bases and J by 9 bases, with 11 bases of the junction left unmatched. CDR3 DNA: TGTGCCAGCAGTGGGACTAGCGGAGCCCTTAGGGCCCAGTACTTC. Translation gives CASSGTSGALRAQYF.

This clone has ten or more counts. The chain carries TRBV9 and TRBJ1-4; D is possibly TRBD1 (5 bases). The V end lost 0 bases, the J end lost 12 bases, and 21 bases lay between the germline ends. This CDR3 has 16 amino acids. CDR1 and CDR2 from the germline V gene are SGDLS and YYNGEE. The CDR3 region is CASSVESSYRGEELFF. The CDR3 nucleotides are TGTGCCAGCAGCGTAGAGTCTAGTTATCGGGGGGAGGAACTGTTTTTT.

In its sample, this clone was seen once. The gene calls are TRBV18 and TRBJ2-1, with 7 positions matching TRBD2. In germline, CDR1 is KGHSH, CDR2 LQKENI. V was pared by 5 bases and J by 0 bases, with 10 bases of the junction left unmatched. CDR3 length equals 17 residues. The CDR3 loop is CASSRRAGALSYNEQFF. The CDR3 DNA follows: TGTGCCAGCTCAAGGAGGGCGGGAGCCCTCTCCTACAATGAGCAGTTCTTC.

This clone was seen once. The J gene is TRBJ2-1, the V gene TRBV27, with 8 bases lining up with TRBD1. V lost 4 bases to trimming and J lost 8 bases; unmatched junction nucleotides: 10. The germline V gene encodes CDR1 MNHEY and CDR2 SMNVEV (reference sequence). This CDR3 spans 15 amino acids. The CDR3: CASSYGQGLGYEQFF. The DNA of the CDR3 is TGTGCCAGCAGTTACGGACAGGGCCTTGGGTATGAGCAGTTCTTC.